A single sample is the source of the 24 T cell receptor beta chains below, sequenced in a study of glioma-infiltrating T cells after dendritic cell vaccination. Regarding time point: after dendritic cell vaccination, including at tumor progression/relapse. Repertoires were generated with immunoSEQ multiplex PCR, while TCRdb's copy carries only in-frame clones and drops some. The sample comprises some 110,000 clones, roughly 90% of which are singletons, and 2.7% rests with the top ten. The source material was blood, sampled after dendritic cell vaccination. These receptors all come from a human donor with glioblastoma.

This clone showed up just a few times. This sequence joins TRBV7-9 and TRBJ1-6; D gene uncertain. The germline CDR1 and CDR2 sequences are SEHNR and FQNEAQ (reference sequence). The CDR3 length is 12 residues. The V gene lost 1 base and the J gene lost 11 bases, with 6 bases spanning the gap. The CDR3 DNA reads as TGTGCCAGCAGCTTAGATAGCCCACCCCTCCACTTT. It encodes CASSLDSPPLHF.

This clone was seen a single time. The V gene is TRBV18, the J gene TRBJ1-1; 7 bases are shared with TRBD1. CDR3 length: 16 residues. J gave up 4 bases and V 2 bases, and 10 bases lay outside the gene matches. Germline CDR1 and CDR2: KGHSH and LQKENI. The CDR3 coding sequence is TGTGCCAGCTCACCAGCGACAGGGACGATTGGCACTGAAGCTTTCTTT. The encoded protein is CASSPATGTIGTEAFF.

The chain links TRBV29-1 to TRBJ1-2; D gene unclear. CDR3 size: 13 residues. In germline, CDR1 is SQVTM, CDR2 ANQGSEA. Trimming took off 3 bases at V and 8 bases at J, with 16 bases between the two ends. In DNA form, the CDR3 reads TGCAGCGTTGATACAGTCCCCTCTCGCGGCTACACCTTC. This encodes CSVDTVPSRGYTF.

V and J are TRBV5-1 and TRBJ2-1, with D unclear. Trimming took 2 bases from V and 0 from J, leaving 9 bases between them. Germline CDR1 is SGHRS and CDR2 is YFSETQ. The CDR3 contains 15 residues. CDR3 protein: CASSFGAYSYNEQFF. As DNA, the CDR3 is TGCGCCAGCAGCTTCGGAGCCTACTCCTACAATGAGCAGTTCTTC.

The rearrangement uses TRBV10-3 and TRBJ1-2, with 10 nucleotides matching TRBD1. The CDR3 sequence is 15 residues long. V lost 4 bases and J lost 4; bases outside the gene matches: 6. The V gene's germline CDR1 is ENHRY and CDR2 SYGVKD. CDR3 in DNA: TGTGCCATCAGTGCTGGGACAGGGGCTCTCTATGGCTACACCTTC. Protein: CAISAGTGALYGYTF.

The chain uses TRBV6-4 and TRBJ2-1, with 9 bases matching TRBD2. CDR1 MRHNA and CDR2 SNTAGT come from the germline V gene. There are 15 residues in the CDR3. Trimming removed 6 bases from V and 6 bases from J; junction bases left unmatched: 9. In nucleotides, the CDR3 is TGTGCCAGCAGCGGATCGGCTAGCGGGATCAATGAGCAGTTCTTC. Its protein product is CASSGSASGINEQFF.

This clone was recorded only once. This chain links TRBV4-2 with TRBJ2-5; 13 bases align to TRBD2. The germline V gene encodes CDR1 LGHNA and CDR2 YNFKEQ. V was pared by 0 bases and J by 4 bases, with 5 bases of the junction left unmatched. The CDR3 is 17 residues long. CDR3 protein: CASSQEPWTSGRETQYF. The CDR3 bases are TGTGCCAGCAGCCAAGAGCCGTGGACTAGCGGGAGAGAGACCCAGTACTTC.

This clone was seen a handful of times. The chain couples TRBV4-1 to TRBJ1-4; 8 bases are shared with TRBD1. Looked up from germline, CDR1 is MGHRA and CDR2 is YSYEKL. CDR3 length equals 16 residues. Trimming cost V 1 base and J 5 bases; bases outside gene matches: 6. This CDR3 is CASSQVSGGRNEKLFF. CDR3 DNA sequence: TGCGCCAGCAGCCAAGTGTCAGGGGGCCGCAATGAAAAACTGTTTTTT.

CDR3 DNA sequence: TGTGCCAGTAGTATCGGTGGGAGCTATGGCTACACCTTC. Its translation: CASSIGGSYGYTF. This chain links TRBV19 with TRBJ1-2; D gene ambiguous. V lost 3 bases, J lost 4 bases, and 9 bases lay in between. CDR1 is LNHDA and CDR2 is SQIVND in the germline V gene (reference sequence). The CDR3 contains 13 residues.

The chain combines TRBV6-1 with TRBJ2-7; tentative D call: TRBD1 (5 bases). V gave up 1 base and J gave up 3 bases, with 7 bases separating them. The length of the CDR3 is 13 residues. Germline V gene data show CDR1 as MNHNS and CDR2 as SASEGT. DNA for the CDR3: TGTGCCAGCAGTGAAGGACAGATCTACGAGCAGTACTTC. Its translation: CASSEGQIYEQYF.

The chain is built from TRBV30 and TRBJ2-3, with a weak D call TRBD1 (6 bases). This CDR3 contains 11 residues. V was trimmed by 4 bases and J by 6 bases, leaving 8 bases between them. The V gene's germline CDR1 is GTSNPN and CDR2 SVGIG (reference sequence). The CDR3 DNA reads as TGTGCCTGGACCACAGGGGATACGCAGTATTTT. This codes for CAWTTGDTQYF.

J is TRBJ1-1 and V is TRBV6-5; TRBD1 agrees at 7 bases. This CDR3 has 11 residues. The ends lost 9 bases at V and 9 bases at J; junction bases unmatched: 7. The V gene's germline CDR1 is MNHEY and CDR2 SVGAGI. In DNA form, the CDR3 reads TGTGCCAGTGGAACAGGGGAACAAGCTTTCTTT. This sequence encodes CASGTGEQAFF.

The chain employs TRBV29-1 and TRBJ2-5; D gene unclear. The germline V gene has CDR1 SQVTM and CDR2 ANQGSEA. Trimming cost V 5 bases and J 2 bases, with 9 bases left between them. The CDR3 has 12 residues. The CDR3 region has the DNA TGCAGCGTTTTGCCAGATCAAGAGACCCAGTACTTC. It yields the protein CSVLPDQETQYF.

This clone was seen at least ten times. CDR3 sequence: CASSAKFTSIDEQFF. CDR3 nucleotides: TGTGCCAGCAGCGCCAAGTTTACTAGCATAGACGAGCAGTTCTTC. The J gene is TRBJ2-1, the V gene TRBV2, with D perhaps matching TRBD2 (6 bases). The CDR3 length is 15 residues. Trimming removed 6 bases at V and 10 bases at J, with 22 bases between. Germline V gene sequence: CDR1 SNHLY, CDR2 FYNNEI.

The J gene is TRBJ2-5, the V gene TRBV11-3; maybe TRBD1 (7 bases). The germline gives CDR1 SGHNT, CDR2 YENEEA. V was clipped by 3 bases and J by 5 bases, with 22 bases between them. The length of the CDR3 is 17 residues. CDR3 DNA: TGTGCCAGCAGCTTCCCCCTCCGCGGCGGGACAGATGAGACCCAGTACTTC. Translation gives CASSFPLRGGTDETQYF.

The chain combines TRBV5-1 with TRBJ1-4, with no clear D. CDR1 is SGHRS, CDR2 YFSETQ, per germline. This CDR3 has 15 amino acids. Trimming stripped 4 bases from V and 0 bases from J, with 10 bases between. This chain's CDR3 is CASSAPGSTNEKLFF. DNA for the CDR3: TGCGCCAGCAGCGCTCCAGGTTCAACTAATGAAAAACTGTTTTTT.

The chain recombines TRBV5-1 with TRBJ2-1; 8 bases are a match to TRBD2. CDR3 size: 12 residues. The V gene's germline CDR1 is SGHRS and CDR2 YFSETQ. Trimming cost V 7 bases and J 12 bases; bases outside gene matches: 9. CDR3 DNA: TGCGCCAGCGCACGGGACGGGGGGGCGCAGTTCTTC. Translated, it gives CASARDGGAQFF.

Here the CDR3 reads CASSVDGGLYNEQFF. The CDR3 nucleotides read TGTGCCAGCAGCGTAGATGGCGGACTCTACAATGAGCAGTTCTTC. The chain combines TRBV9 with TRBJ2-1; TRBD2 is a possible D gene (5 bases). This CDR3 region has 15 residues. The germline gives CDR1 SGDLS, CDR2 YYNGEE. Deletions cut 0 bases from V and 3 bases from J, with 10 bases between.

This clone was seen a single time. This sequence joins TRBV19 and TRBJ1-1, with a possible D match to TRBD1 (5 bases). The CDR3 length is 15 residues. Germline CDR1 and CDR2: LNHDA and SQIVND (reference sequence). V was clipped by 3 bases and J by 6 bases, with 17 bases between them. In DNA, the CDR3 is TGTGCCAGTAGTATTGCGGGGCAAATTGTCGCTGAAGCTTTCTTT. This codes for CASSIAGQIVAEAFF.

The chain carries TRBV2 and TRBJ1-6; TRBD1 aligns across 8 bases. CDR3 length: 16 residues. V was pared by 2 bases and J by 6 bases, with 6 bases of the junction left unmatched. The germline CDR1 and CDR2 sequences are SNHLY and FYNNEI. DNA of the CDR3: TGTGCCAGCAGTGAAAGGGGACAGGAGGGTAATTCACCCCTCCACTTT. Translation: CASSERGQEGNSPLHF.

The chain uses TRBV6-1 and TRBJ1-5; no definite D call. From germline, CDR1 is MNHNS and CDR2 SASEGT. The CDR3 runs to 15 residues. Deletions cut 7 bases from V and 2 bases from J, with 15 bases between. DNA for the CDR3: TGTGCCAGCAACTTTTTCGGGTCCGGCAATCAGCCCCAGCATTTT. Translated: CASNFFGSGNQPQHF.

The chain has TRBV5-1 and TRBJ2-3; 8 nucleotides agree with TRBD2. From germline, CDR1 is SGHRS and CDR2 YFSETQ. The CDR3 length is 15 residues. The V and J ends lost 7 bases and 6 bases, in that order; junction bases with no gene match: 13. CDR3 bases: TGCGCCAGCGCGGGCGGGGGGCAGGTGTTCGATACGCAGTATTTT. Translation gives CASAGGGQVFDTQYF.

V is TRBV11-3 and J is TRBJ2-1, with 11 nucleotides matching TRBD2. This CDR3 region has 16 residues. CDR1 SGHNT and CDR2 YENEEA come from the germline V gene. Unmatched junction bases numbered 8, after V lost 6 bases and J lost 4 bases. DNA for the CDR3: TGTGCCAGCAGGCGCGGGACTAGCGGACCTTACAATGAGCAGTTCTTC. Residues: CASRRGTSGPYNEQFF.

This chain connects TRBV20-1 to TRBJ1-2; 8 bases are shared with TRBD1. The V gene's germline CDR1 is DFQATT and CDR2 SNEGSKA (reference sequence). Germline trimming cut 5 bases from V and 9 bases from J; bases unmatched to any gene: 5. The CDR3 is 11 residues long. The CDR3 DNA sequence: TGCAGTGCTTTGACAGGGGAGAGCTACACCTTC. Amino acid sequence: CSALTGESYTF.